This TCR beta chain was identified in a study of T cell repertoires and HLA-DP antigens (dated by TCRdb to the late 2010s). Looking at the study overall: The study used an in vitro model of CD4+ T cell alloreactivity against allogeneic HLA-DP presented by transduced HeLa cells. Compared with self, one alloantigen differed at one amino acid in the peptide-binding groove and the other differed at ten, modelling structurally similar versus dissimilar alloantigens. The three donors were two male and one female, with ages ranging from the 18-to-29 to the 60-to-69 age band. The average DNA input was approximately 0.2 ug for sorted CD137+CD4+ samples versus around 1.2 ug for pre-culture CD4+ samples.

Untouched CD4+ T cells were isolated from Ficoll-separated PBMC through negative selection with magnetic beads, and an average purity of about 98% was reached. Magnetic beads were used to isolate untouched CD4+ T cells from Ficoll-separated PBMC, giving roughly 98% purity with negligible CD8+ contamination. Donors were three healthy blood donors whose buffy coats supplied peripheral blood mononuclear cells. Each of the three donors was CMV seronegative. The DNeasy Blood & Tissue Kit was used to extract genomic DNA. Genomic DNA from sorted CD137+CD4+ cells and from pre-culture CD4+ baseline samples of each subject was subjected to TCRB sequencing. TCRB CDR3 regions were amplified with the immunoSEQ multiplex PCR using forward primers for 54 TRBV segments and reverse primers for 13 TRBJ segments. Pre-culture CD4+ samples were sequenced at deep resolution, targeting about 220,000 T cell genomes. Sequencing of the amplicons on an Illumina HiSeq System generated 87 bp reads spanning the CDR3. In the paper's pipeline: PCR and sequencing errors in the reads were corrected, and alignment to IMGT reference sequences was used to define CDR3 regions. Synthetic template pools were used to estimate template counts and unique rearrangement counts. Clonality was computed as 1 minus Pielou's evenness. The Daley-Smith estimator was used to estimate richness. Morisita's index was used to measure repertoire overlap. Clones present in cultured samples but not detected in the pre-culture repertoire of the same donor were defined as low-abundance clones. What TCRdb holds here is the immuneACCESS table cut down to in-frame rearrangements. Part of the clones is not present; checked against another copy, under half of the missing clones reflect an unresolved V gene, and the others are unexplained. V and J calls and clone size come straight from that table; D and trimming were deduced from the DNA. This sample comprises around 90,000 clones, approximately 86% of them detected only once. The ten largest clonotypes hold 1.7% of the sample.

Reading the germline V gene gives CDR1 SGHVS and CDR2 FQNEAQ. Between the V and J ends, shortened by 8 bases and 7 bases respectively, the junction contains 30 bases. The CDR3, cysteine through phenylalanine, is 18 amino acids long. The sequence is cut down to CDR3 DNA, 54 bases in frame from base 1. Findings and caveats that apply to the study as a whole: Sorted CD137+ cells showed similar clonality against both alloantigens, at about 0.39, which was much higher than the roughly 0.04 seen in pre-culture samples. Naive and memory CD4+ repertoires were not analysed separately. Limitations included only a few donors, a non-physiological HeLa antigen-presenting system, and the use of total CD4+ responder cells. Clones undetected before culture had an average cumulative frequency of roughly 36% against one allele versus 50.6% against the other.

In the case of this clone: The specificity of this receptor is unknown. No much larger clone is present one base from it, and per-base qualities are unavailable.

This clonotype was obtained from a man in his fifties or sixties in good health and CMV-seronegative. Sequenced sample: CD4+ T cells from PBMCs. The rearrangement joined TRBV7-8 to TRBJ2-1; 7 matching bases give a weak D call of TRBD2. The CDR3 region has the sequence CASSPRPPRGRGANEQFF. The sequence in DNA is TGTGCCAGCTCACCGCGGCCTCCTCGGGGGAGGGGGGCTAATGAGCAGTTCTTC.